A selection of T cell receptor beta chains follows, all from one sample in a study of shared clonotypes between healthy human individuals. Clones were sequenced by immunoSEQ multiplex PCR, and TCRdb holds only the in-frame ones, with some missing. The table lists 2,500,000 or so clones, approximately 90% of them singletons. The sample consisted of naive CD4+ T cells from PBMCs. The receptors were gathered from a man younger than 35 in good health. Some clones in this sample may be carry-over from other donors' samples. The CDR3 runs from the conserved cysteine through the conserved F or W. Fields, in order: CDR3 protein, CDR3 DNA, D gene, V gene, clone size, J gene. D genes are given only for firm matches. Expanded clones are given a class, and other clones once, few, many or no size at all.

CDR3 protein: CASSLASRGYNQPQHF
CDR3 DNA: TGTGCCAGCAGCTTAGCGTCCCGGGGGTACAATCAGCCCCAGCATTTT
D gene: .
V gene: TRBV7-9
clone size: .
J gene: TRBJ1-5

CDR3 protein: CATRTGGTTYEQYF
CDR3 DNA: TGTGCCACTAGGACAGGGGGGACCACCTACGAGCAGTACTTC
D gene: TRBD1
V gene: TRBV15
clone size: .
J gene: TRBJ2-7

CDR3 protein: CASRATGWEAFF
CDR3 DNA: TGTGCCAGCAGAGCGACAGGGTGGGAAGCTTTCTTT
D gene: TRBD1
V gene: TRBV6-1
clone size: .
J gene: TRBJ1-1

CDR3 protein: CASSSGDSSSYEQYF
CDR3 DNA: TGCGCCAGCAGCTCGGGGGACTCGAGCTCCTACGAGCAGTACTTC
D gene: .
V gene: TRBV5-1
clone size: .
J gene: TRBJ2-7

CDR3 protein: CASSPPGLALDGELFF
CDR3 DNA: TGTGCCAGCAGCCCACCAGGACTAGCGCTCGACGGGGAGCTGTTTTTT
D gene: TRBD2
V gene: TRBV7-2
clone size: .
J gene: TRBJ2-2

CDR3 protein: CASSFPYGYTF
CDR3 DNA: TGTGCCAGCAGTTTTCCGTATGGCTACACCTTC
D gene: .
V gene: TRBV28
clone size: .
J gene: TRBJ1-2

CDR3 protein: CASSPSWRDGDTQYF
CDR3 DNA: TGTGCCAGCAGCCCTAGCTGGCGGGATGGGGATACGCAGTATTTT
D gene: .
V gene: TRBV7-9
clone size: .
J gene: TRBJ2-3

CDR3 protein: CASSLRGADTQYF
CDR3 DNA: TGTGCCAGCAGCTTACGGGGCGCAGATACGCAGTATTTT
D gene: .
V gene: TRBV5-8
clone size: .
J gene: TRBJ2-3

CDR3 protein: CASSERGHPVSQETQYF
CDR3 DNA: TGTGCCAGCAGCGAGAGGGGACATCCAGTCAGCCAAGAGACCCAGTACTTC
D gene: .
V gene: TRBV9
clone size: .
J gene: TRBJ2-5

CDR3 protein: CASSAWTGTNTGELFF
CDR3 DNA: TGTGCCAGCAGTGCATGGACAGGGACTAACACCGGGGAGCTGTTTTTT
D gene: TRBD1
V gene: TRBV6-4
clone size: .
J gene: TRBJ2-2

CDR3 protein: CASKEGYMTEAFF
CDR3 DNA: TGTGCCAGCAAGGAGGGGTATATGACTGAAGCTTTCTTT
D gene: .
V gene: TRBV6-5
clone size: .
J gene: TRBJ1-1

CDR3 protein: CASTRGPGETQYF
CDR3 DNA: TGTGCCAGTACCCGGGGACCCGGGGAGACCCAGTACTTC
D gene: .
V gene: TRBV19
clone size: .
J gene: TRBJ2-5

CDR3 protein: CASSRGWGVDTGELFF
CDR3 DNA: TGTGCCAGTAGCCGCGGGTGGGGAGTAGACACCGGGGAGCTGTTTTTT
D gene: .
V gene: TRBV19
clone size: once
J gene: TRBJ2-2

CDR3 protein: CASSELTHSYGYTF
CDR3 DNA: TGTGCCAGCAGTGAATTGACCCATTCATATGGCTACACCTTC
D gene: .
V gene: TRBV6-1
clone size: .
J gene: TRBJ1-2

CDR3 protein: CASSKVNQGLDQPQHF
CDR3 DNA: TGTGCCAGCAGCAAGGTCAATCAGGGACTGGATCAGCCCCAGCATTTT
D gene: .
V gene: TRBV21-1
clone size: .
J gene: TRBJ1-5

CDR3 protein: CASTSLGRGNTEAFF
CDR3 DNA: TGTGCCAGCACCTCGCTAGGGAGGGGGAACACTGAAGCTTTCTTT
D gene: .
V gene: TRBV28
clone size: few
J gene: TRBJ1-1

CDR3 protein: CASSYAGEGLETQYF
CDR3 DNA: TGTGCCAGCAGTTACGCCGGGGAGGGGCTAGAGACCCAGTACTTC
D gene: TRBD2
V gene: TRBV6-6
clone size: .
J gene: TRBJ2-5

CDR3 protein: CASSLWASGRNEQFF
CDR3 DNA: TGTGCCAGCAGTTTATGGGCTAGCGGGAGGAATGAGCAGTTCTTC
D gene: TRBD2
V gene: TRBV27
clone size: .
J gene: TRBJ2-1

CDR3 protein: CASSAGDSGNIQYF
CDR3 DNA: TGTGCCAGCAGTGCCGGGGACAGTGGAAACATTCAGTACTTC
D gene: TRBD1
V gene: TRBV6-5
clone size: once
J gene: TRBJ2-4

CDR3 protein: CSAISGYEQYF
CDR3 DNA: TGCAGTGCAATATCAGGCTACGAGCAGTACTTC
D gene: .
V gene: TRBV20-1
clone size: .
J gene: TRBJ2-7

CDR3 protein: CASSLGWGGARDTEAFF
CDR3 DNA: TGCGCCAGCAGCTTGGGATGGGGGGGCGCGAGGGACACTGAAGCTTTCTTT
D gene: .
V gene: TRBV5-1
clone size: .
J gene: TRBJ1-1

CDR3 protein: CASSQVPGWQYF
CDR3 DNA: TGTGCCAGCAGCCAAGTACCCGGTTGGCAGTACTTC
D gene: .
V gene: TRBV4-2
clone size: .
J gene: TRBJ2-7